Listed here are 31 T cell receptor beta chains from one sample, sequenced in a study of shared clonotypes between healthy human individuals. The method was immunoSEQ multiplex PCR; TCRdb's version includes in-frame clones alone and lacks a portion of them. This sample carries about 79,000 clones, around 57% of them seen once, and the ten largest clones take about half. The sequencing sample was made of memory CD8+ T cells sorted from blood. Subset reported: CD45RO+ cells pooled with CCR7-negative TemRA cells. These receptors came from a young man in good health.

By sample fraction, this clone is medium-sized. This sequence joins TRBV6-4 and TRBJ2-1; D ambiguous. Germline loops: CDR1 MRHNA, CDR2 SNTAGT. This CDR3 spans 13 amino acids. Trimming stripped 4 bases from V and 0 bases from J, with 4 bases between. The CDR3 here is CASSAGSYNEQFF. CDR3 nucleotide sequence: TGTGCCAGCAGTGCGGGCTCCTACAATGAGCAGTTCTTC.

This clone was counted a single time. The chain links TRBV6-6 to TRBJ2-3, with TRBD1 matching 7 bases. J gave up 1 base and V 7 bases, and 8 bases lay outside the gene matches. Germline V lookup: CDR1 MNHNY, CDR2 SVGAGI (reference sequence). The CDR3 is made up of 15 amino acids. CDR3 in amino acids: CASTDDRDGTDTQYF. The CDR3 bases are TGTGCCAGCACCGACGACAGGGACGGCACAGATACGCAGTATTTT.

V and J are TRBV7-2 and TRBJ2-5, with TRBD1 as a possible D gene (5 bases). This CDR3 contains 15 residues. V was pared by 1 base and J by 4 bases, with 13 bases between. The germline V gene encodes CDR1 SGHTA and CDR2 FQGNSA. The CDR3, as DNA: TGTGCCAGCAGCTTAGGCGACAGTGCTTTAGAGACCCAGTACTTC. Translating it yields CASSLGDSALETQYF.

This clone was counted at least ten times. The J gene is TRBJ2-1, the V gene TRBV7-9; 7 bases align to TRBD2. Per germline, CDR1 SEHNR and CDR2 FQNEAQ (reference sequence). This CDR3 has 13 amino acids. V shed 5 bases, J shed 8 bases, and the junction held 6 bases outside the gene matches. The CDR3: CASSGDYSYEQFF. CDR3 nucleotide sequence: TGTGCCAGCAGCGGGGACTATTCGTATGAGCAGTTCTTC.

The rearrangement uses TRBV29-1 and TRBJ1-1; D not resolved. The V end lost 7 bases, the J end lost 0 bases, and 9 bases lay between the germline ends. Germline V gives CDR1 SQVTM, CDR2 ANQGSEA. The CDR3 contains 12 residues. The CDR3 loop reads CSAGKMNTEAFF. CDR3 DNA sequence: TGCAGCGCAGGAAAAATGAACACTGAAGCTTTCTTT. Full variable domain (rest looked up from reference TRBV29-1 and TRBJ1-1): SAVISQKPSRDICQRGTSLTIQCQVDSQVTMMFWYRQQPGQSLTLIATANQGSEATYESGFVIDKFPISRPNLTFSTLTVSNMSPEDSSIYLCSAGKMNTEAFFGQGTRLTVV.

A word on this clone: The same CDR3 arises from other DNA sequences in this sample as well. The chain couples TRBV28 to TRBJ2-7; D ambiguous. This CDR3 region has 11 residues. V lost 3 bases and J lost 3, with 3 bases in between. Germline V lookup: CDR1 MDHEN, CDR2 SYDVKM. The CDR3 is CASSFNYEQYF. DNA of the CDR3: TGTGCCAGCAGTTTCAACTACGAGCAGTACTTC.

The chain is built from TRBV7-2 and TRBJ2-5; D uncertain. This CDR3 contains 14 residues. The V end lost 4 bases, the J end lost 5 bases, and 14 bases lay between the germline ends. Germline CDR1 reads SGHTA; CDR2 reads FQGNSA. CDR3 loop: CASSSSMIRETQYF. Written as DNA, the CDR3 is TGTGCCAGCAGCTCGTCGATGATTCGGGAGACCCAGTACTTC.

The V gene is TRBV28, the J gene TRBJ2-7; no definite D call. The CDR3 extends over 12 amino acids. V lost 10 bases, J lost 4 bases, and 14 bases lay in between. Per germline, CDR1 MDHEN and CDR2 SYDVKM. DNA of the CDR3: TGTGCCACCACCCCCCGGGCGTACGAGCAGTACTTC. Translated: CATTPRAYEQYF.

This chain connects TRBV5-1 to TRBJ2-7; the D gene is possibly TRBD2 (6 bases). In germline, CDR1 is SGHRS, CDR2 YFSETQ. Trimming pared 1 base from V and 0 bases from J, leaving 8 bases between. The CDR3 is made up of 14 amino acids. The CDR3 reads CASSLQGLSYEQYF. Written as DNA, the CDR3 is TGCGCCAGCAGCTTGCAGGGACTCTCCTACGAGCAGTACTTC.

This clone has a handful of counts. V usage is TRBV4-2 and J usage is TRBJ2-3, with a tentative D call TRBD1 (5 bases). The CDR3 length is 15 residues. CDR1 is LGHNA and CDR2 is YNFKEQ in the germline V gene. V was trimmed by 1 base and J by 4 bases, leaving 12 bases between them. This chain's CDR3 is CASSQGVTGADTQYF. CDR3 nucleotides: TGTGCCAGCAGCCAAGGCGTTACAGGCGCAGATACGCAGTATTTT.

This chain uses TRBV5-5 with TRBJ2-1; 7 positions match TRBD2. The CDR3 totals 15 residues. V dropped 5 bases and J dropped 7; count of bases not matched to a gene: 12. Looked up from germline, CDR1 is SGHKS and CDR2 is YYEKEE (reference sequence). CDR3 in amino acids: CASSPPDAGANEQFF. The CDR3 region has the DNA TGTGCCAGCAGTCCACCGGACGCGGGAGCTAATGAGCAGTTCTTC.

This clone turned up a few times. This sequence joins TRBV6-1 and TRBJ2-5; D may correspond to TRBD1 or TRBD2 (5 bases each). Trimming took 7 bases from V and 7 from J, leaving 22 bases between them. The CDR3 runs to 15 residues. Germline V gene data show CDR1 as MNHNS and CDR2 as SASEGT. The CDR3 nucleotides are TGTGCCAGCACCTTCGAGGCAGGGACCTTAGGGACCCAGTACTTC. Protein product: CASTFEAGTLGTQYF.

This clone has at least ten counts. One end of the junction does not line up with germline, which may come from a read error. CDR3 sequence (DNA): TGTTGGGGACCGCACCCCTACGAGCAGTACTTC. This gives the protein CWGPHPYEQYF. This rearrangement joins TRBV5-1 to TRBJ2-7; the D call may be TRBD1 or TRBD2 (5 bases each). The CDR3 has 11 residues. Germline CDR1 reads SGHRS; CDR2 reads YFSETQ.

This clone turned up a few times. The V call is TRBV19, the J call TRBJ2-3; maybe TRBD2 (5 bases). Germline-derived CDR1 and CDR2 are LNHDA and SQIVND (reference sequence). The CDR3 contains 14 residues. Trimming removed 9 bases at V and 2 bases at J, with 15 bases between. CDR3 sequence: CARPAEAATDTQYF. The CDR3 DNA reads TGTGCCAGGCCAGCGGAGGCTGCCACAGATACGCAGTATTTT.

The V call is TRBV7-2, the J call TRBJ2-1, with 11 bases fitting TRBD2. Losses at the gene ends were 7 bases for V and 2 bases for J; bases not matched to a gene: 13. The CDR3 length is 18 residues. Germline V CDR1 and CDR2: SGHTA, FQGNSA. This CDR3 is CASIPGLADDHTYNEQFF. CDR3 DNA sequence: TGTGCCAGCATTCCGGGACTAGCGGACGATCATACCTACAATGAGCAGTTCTTC.

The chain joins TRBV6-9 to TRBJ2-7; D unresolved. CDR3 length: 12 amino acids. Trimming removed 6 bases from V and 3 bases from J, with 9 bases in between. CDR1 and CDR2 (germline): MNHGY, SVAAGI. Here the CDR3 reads CASRSTSYEQYF. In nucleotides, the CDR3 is TGTGCCAGCAGGTCGACGAGCTACGAGCAGTACTTC.

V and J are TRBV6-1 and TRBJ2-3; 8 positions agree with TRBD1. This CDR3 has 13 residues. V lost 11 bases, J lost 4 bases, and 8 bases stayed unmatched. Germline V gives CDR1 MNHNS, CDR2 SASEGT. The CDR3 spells CAGTETGADTQYF. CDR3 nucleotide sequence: TGTGCCGGCACTGAGACAGGGGCAGATACGCAGTATTTT.

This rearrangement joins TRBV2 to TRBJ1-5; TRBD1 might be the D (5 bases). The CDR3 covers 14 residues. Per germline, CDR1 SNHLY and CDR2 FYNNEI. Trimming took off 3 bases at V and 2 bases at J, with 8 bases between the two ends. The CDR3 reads CASSDAGRNQPQHF. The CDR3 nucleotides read TGTGCCAGCAGTGACGCAGGGCGCAATCAGCCCCAGCATTTT.

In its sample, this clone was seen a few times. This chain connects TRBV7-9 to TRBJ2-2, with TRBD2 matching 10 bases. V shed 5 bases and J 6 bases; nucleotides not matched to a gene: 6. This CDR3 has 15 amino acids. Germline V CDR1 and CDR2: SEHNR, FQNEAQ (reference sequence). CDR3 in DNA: TGTGCCAGCAGCCTCGGAGCGGGAGGGCCCGGGGAGCTGTTTTTT. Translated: CASSLGAGGPGELFF.

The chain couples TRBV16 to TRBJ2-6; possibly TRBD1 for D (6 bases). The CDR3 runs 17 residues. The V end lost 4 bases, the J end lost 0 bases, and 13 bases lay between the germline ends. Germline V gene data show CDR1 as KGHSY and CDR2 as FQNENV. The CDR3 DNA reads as TGTGCCAGCAGCCCGGACAGTACCGTCTCTGGGGCCAACGTCCTGACTTTC. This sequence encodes CASSPDSTVSGANVLTF.

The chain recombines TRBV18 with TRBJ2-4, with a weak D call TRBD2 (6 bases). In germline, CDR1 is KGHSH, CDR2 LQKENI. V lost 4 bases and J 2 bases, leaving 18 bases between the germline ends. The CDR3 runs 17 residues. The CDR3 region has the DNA TGTGCCAGCTCACTAACAGGCCCGGGGACTTCCAAAAACATTCAGTACTTC. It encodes CASSLTGPGTSKNIQYF.

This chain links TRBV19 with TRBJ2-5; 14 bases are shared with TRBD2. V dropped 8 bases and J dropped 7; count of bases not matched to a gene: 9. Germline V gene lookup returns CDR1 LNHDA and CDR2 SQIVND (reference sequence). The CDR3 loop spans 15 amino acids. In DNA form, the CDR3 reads TGTGCCAGTCCCGGGACTAGCGGGAGATGGGGGACCCAGTACTTC. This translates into CASPGTSGRWGTQYF. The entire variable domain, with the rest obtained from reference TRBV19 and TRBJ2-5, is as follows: DGGITQSPKYLFRKEGQNVTLSCEQNLNHDAMYWYRQDPGQGLRLIYYSQIVNDFQKGDIAEGYSVSREKKESFPLTVTSAQKNPTAFYLCASPGTSGRWGTQYFGPGTRLLVL.

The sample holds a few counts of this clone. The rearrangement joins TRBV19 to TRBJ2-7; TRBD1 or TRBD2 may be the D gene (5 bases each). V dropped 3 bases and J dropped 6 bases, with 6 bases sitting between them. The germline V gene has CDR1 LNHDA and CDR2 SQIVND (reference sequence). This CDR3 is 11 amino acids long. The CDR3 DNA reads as TGTGCCAGTAGTATGGGGGTCGAGCAGTACTTC. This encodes CASSMGVEQYF.

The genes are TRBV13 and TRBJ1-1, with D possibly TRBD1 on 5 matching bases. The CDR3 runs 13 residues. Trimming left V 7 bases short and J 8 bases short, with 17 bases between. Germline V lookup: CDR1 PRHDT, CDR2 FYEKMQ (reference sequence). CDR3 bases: TGTGCCAGCACCCATCCCGGGACCGAGGAAGCTTTCTTT. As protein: CASTHPGTEEAFF.

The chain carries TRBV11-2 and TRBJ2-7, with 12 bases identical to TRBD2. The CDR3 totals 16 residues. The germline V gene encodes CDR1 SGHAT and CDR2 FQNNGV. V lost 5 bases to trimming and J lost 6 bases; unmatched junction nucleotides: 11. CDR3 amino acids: CASSPRSGLAGLEQYF. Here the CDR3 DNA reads TGTGCCAGCAGCCCCAGGAGCGGACTAGCGGGACTCGAGCAGTACTTC.

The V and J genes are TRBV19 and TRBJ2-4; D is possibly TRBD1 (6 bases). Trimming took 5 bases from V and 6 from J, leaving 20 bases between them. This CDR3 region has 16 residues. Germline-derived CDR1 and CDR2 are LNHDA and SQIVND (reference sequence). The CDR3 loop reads CASSVLGGWQRNIQYF. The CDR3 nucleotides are TGTGCCAGTAGTGTCCTAGGGGGATGGCAGAGAAACATTCAGTACTTC.

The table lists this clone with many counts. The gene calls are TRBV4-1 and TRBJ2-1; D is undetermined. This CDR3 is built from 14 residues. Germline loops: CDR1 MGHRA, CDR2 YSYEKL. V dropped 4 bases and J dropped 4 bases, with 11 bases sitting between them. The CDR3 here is CASSPLSTYNEQFF. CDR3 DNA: TGCGCCAGCAGCCCCCTAAGTACGTACAATGAGCAGTTCTTC.

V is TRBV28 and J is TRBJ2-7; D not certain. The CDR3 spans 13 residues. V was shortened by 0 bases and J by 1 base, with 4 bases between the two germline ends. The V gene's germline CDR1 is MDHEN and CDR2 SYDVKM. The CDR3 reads CASSLWGSYEQYF. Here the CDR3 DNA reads TGTGCCAGCAGTTTATGGGGATCCTACGAGCAGTACTTC.

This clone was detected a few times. This CDR3 is CASSQELGAIVNEQYF. The CDR3 coding sequence is TGCGCCAGCAGCCAAGAGCTCGGGGCCATAGTCAACGAGCAGTACTTC. This chain links TRBV4-1 with TRBJ2-7; possibly TRBD1 or TRBD2 for D (5 bases each). Germline V lookup: CDR1 MGHRA, CDR2 YSYEKL. Trimming shortened V by 0 bases and J by 5 bases, and 17 bases separated the two germline ends. This CDR3 comprises 16 residues.

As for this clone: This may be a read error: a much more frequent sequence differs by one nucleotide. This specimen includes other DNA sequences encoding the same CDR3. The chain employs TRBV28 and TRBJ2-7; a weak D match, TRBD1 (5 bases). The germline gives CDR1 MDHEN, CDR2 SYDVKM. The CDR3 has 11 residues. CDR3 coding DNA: TGTGCCAGCGGGGCAAACTACGAGCAGTACTTT. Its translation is CASGANYEQYF.

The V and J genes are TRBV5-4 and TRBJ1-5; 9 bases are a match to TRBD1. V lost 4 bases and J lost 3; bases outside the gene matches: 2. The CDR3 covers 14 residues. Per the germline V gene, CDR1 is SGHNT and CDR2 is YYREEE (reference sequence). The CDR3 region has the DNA TGTGCCAGCAGCGGGACAGGGAACAATCAGCCCCAGCATTTT. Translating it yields CASSGTGNNQPQHF.